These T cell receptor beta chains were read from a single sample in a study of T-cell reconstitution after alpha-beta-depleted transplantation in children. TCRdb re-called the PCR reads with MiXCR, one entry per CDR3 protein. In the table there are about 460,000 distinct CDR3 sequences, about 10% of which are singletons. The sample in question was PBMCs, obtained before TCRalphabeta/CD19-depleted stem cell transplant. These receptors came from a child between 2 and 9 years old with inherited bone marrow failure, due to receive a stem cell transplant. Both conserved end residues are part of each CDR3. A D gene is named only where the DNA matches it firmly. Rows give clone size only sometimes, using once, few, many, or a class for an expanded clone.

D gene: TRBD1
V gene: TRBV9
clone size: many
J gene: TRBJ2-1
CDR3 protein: CASSVAGGNNEQFF
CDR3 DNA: TGTGCCAGCAGTGTCGCAGGGGGAAACAATGAGCAGTTCTTC

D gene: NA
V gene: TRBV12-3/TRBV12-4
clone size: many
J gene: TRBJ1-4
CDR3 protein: CASRGLGEKLFF
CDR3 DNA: TGTGCCAGCAGAGGACTGGGTGAAAAACTGTTTTTT

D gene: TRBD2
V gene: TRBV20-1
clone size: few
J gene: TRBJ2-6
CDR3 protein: CSARGNSGKVSGANVLTF
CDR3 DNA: TGCAGTGCTAGAGGTAATAGCGGGAAGGTATCTGGGGCCAACGTCCTGACTTTC

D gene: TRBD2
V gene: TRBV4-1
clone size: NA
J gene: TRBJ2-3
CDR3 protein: CASSLWGGRGGDTQYF
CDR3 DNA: TGCGCCAGCAGCCTATGGGGCGGGAGGGGTGGAGATACGCAGTATTTT

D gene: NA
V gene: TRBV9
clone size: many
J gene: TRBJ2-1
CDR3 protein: CASSVGSPGEQFF
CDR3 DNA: TGTGCCAGCAGCGTAGGGTCTCCCGGGGAGCAGTTCTTC

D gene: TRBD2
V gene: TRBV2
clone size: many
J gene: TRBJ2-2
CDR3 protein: CASKSSGANTGELFF
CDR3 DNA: TGTGCCAGCAAATCTAGCGGGGCGAACACCGGGGAGCTGTTTTTT

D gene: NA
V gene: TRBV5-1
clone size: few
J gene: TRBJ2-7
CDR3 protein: CASRTLWPTTNEQYF
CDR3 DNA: TGCGCCAGCAGGACCCTTTGGCCGACTACTAACGAGCAGTACTTC

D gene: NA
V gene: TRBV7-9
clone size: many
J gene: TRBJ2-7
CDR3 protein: CASNSGETNAYEQYF
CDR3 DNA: TGTGCCAGCAACTCGGGAGAAACAAACGCCTACGAGCAGTACTTC

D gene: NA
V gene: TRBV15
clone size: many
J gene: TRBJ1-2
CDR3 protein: CATSRDLFKGHYGYTF
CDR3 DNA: TGTGCCACCAGCAGAGATCTTTTTAAGGGACATTATGGCTACACCTTC

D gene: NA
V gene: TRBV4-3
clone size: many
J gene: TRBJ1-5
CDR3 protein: CASSQFPDRQPQHF
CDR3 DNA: TGCGCCAGCAGCCAATTCCCGGACCGTCAGCCCCAGCATTTT

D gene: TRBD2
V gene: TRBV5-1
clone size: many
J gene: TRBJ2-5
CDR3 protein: CASSLGLAHQETQYF
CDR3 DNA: TGCGCCAGCAGCTTGGGACTAGCGCACCAAGAGACCCAGTACTTC

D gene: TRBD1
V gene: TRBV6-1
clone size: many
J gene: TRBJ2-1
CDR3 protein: CASSGTGGDIPLNEQFF
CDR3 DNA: TGTGCCAGCAGTGGAACAGGGGGAGACATACCCCTCAATGAGCAGTTCTTC

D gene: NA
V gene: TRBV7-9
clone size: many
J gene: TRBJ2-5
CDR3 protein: CASSLETGVIEETQYF
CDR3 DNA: TGTGCCAGCAGCTTAGAGACCGGGGTAATCGAAGAGACCCAGTACTTC

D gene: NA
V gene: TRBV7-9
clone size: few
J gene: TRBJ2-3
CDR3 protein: CASSSPVATDTQYF
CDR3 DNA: TGTGCCAGCAGCTCCCCGGTAGCCACAGATACGCAGTATTTT

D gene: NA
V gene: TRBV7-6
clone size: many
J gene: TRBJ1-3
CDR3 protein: CASSPLGRGRTGNTIYF
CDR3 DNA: TGTGCCAGCAGCCCCCTAGGTAGGGGCCGAACTGGAAACACCATATATTTT

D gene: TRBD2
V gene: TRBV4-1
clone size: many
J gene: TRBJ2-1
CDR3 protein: CASSQGRGLGVNEQFF
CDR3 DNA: TGCGCCAGCAGCCAAGGAAGAGGACTAGGTGTGAATGAGCAGTTCTTC

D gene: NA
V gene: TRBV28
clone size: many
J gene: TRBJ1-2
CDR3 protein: CASSLQVSNYGYTF
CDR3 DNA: TGTGCCAGCAGCCTACAGGTGTCAAACTATGGCTACACCTTC

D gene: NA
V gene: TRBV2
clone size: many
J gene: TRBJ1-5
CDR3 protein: CASSGTASNQPQHF
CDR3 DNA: TGTGCCAGCAGTGGCACAGCTAGCAATCAGCCCCAGCATTTT

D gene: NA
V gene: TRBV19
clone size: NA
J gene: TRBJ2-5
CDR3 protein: CASKDEEETQYF
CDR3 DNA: TGTGCCAGCAAGGACGAAGAAGAGACCCAGTACTTC

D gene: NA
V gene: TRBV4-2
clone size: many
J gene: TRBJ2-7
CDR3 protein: CASSQGPTGLASYEQYF
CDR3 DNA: TGTGCCAGCAGCCAAGGTCCGACTGGGCTAGCCTCCTACGAGCAGTACTTC

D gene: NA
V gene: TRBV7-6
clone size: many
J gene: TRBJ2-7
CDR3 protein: CASSPTFRAEQYF
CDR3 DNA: TGTGCCAGCAGCCCCACTTTCAGGGCCGAGCAGTACTTC

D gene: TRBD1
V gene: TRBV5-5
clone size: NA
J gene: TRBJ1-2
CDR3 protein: CARSLGTGSYGYTF
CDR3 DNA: TGTGCCAGGAGCTTGGGGACAGGAAGCTATGGCTACACCTTC

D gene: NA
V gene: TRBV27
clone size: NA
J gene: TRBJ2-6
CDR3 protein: CASSWLASSGANVLTF
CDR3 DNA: TGTGCCAGCAGTTGGCTAGCGAGCTCTGGGGCCAACGTCCTGACTTTC

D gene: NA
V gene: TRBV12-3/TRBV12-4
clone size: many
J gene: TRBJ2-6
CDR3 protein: CASSLGAGQGANVLTF
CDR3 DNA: TGTGCCAGCAGTCTAGGGGCGGGGCAGGGGGCCAACGTCCTGACTTTC

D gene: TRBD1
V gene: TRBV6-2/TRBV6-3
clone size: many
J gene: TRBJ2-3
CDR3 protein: CASRRQGPDTQYF
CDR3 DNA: TGTGCCAGCAGACGACAGGGCCCAGATACGCAGTATTTT

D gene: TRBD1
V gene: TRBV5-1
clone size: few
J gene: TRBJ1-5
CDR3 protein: CASRPGTGGQPQHF
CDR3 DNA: TGCGCCAGCAGACCCGGGACAGGGGGCCAGCCCCAGCATTTT

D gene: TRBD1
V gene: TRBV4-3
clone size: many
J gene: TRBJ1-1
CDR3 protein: CASSQVDRGYTEAFF
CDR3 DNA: TGCGCCAGCAGCCAAGTGGACAGGGGTTACACTGAAGCTTTCTTT

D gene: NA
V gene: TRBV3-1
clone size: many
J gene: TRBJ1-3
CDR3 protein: CASSYSWLSGNTIYF
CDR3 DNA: TGTGCCAGCAGCTATTCTTGGCTCTCTGGAAACACCATATATTTT

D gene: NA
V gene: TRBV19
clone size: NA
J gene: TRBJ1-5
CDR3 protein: CASRQAYSNQPQHF
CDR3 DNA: TGTGCTAGCAGACAGGCCTATAGCAATCAGCCCCAGCATTTT

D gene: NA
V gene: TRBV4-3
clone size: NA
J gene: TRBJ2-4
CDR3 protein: CASSQEGIAKNIQYF
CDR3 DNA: TGCGCCAGCAGCCAAGAAGGGATTGCCAAAAACATTCAGTACTTC

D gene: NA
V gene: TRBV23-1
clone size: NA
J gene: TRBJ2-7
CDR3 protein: CASSHSPPTLYEQYF
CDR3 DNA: TGCGCCAGCAGTCATAGCCCACCTACGCTCTACGAGCAGTACTTC

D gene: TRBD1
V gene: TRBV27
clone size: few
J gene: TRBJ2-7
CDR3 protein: CASSSTGVAYEQYF
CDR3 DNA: TGTGCCAGCAGTTCTACAGGGGTGGCCTACGAGCAGTACTTC

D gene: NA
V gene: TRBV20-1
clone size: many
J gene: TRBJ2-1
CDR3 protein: CSARDSPYNEQFF
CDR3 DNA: TGCAGTGCTAGGGACAGTCCTTACAATGAGCAGTTCTTC

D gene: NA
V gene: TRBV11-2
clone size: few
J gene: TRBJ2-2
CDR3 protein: CASSSLRWGGINTGELFF
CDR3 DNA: TGTGCCAGCAGCTCCCTAAGGTGGGGAGGTATAAACACCGGGGAGCTGTTTTTT

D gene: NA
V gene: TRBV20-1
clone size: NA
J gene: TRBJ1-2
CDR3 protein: CSARDRRTSTGYTF
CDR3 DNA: TGCAGTGCTAGAGATAGGAGGACCTCTACGGGCTACACCTTC

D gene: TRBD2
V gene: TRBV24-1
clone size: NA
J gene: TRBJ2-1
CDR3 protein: CATSDASGATYNEQFF
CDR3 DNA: TGTGCCACCAGTGACGCTAGCGGGGCGACCTACAATGAGCAGTTCTTC

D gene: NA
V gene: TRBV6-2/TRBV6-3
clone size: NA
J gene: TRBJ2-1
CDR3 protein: CASRLAESYNEQFF
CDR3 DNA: TGTGCCAGCAGATTAGCGGAATCCTACAATGAGCAGTTCTTC

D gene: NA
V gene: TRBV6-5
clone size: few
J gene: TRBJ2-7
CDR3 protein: CASTSGTYEQYF
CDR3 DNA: TGTGCCAGCACAAGCGGAACCTACGAGCAGTACTTC

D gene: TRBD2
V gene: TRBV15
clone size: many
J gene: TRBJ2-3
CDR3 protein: CATSRLTSGLTDTQYF
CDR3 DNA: TGTGCCACTAGCAGATTAACTAGCGGGCTCACAGATACGCAGTATTTT

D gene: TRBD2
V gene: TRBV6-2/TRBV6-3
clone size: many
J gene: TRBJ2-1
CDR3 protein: CASRPYPPVHGRTPGDEQFF
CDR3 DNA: TGTGCCAGCAGACCTTATCCCCCCGTCCACGGGAGGACACCTGGTGATGAGCAGTTCTTC

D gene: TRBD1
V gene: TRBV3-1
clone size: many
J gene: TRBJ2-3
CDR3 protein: CASSQVGQPDTQYF
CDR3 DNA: TGTGCCAGCAGCCAAGTGGGACAGCCAGATACGCAGTATTTT

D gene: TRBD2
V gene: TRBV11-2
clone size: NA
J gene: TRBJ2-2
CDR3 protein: CASSPTSGRAWDTGELFF
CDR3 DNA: TGTGCCAGCAGCCCGACTAGCGGGAGGGCCTGGGACACCGGGGAGCTGTTTTTT

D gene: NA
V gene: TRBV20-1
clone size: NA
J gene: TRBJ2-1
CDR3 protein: CSARDWLAVYNEQFF
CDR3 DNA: TGCAGTGCTAGAGATTGGCTAGCAGTCTACAATGAGCAGTTCTTC

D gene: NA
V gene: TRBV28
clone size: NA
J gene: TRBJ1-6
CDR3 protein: CASSSTSSPLHF
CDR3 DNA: TGTGCCAGCAGTAGCACTTCTTCACCCCTCCACTTT

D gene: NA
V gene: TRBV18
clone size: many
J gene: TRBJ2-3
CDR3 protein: CASSPPDQYSTDTQYF
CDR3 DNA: TGTGCCAGCTCACCTCCGGACCAGTATAGCACAGATACGCAGTATTTT

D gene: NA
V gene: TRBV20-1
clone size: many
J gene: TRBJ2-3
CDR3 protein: CSARDPLTDTQYF
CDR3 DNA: TGCAGTGCTAGAGATCCCCTAACAGATACGCAGTATTTT

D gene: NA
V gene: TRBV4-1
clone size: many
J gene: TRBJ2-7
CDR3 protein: CASSQDLGDSYEQYF
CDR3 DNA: TGCGCCAGCAGCCAAGACCTCGGCGACTCCTACGAGCAGTACTTC

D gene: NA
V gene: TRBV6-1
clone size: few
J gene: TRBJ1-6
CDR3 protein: CASLPGTPFNSPLHF
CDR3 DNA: TGTGCCAGCCTACCAGGGACTCCCTTTAATTCACCCCTCCACTTT

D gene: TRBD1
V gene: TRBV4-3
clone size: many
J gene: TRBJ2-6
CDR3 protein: CASSHSSQGPGANVLTF
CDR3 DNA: TGCGCCAGCAGCCACAGTTCACAGGGGCCTGGGGCCAACGTCCTGACTTTC

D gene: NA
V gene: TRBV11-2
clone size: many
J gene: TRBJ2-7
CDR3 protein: CASSGRGASYEQYF
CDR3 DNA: TGTGCCAGCAGCGGCCGTGGAGCGTCCTACGAGCAGTACTTC

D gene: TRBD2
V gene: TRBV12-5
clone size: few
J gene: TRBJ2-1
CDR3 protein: CASGLLGGRADSSSYNEQFF
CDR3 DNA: TGTGCTAGTGGTTTGTTAGGCGGGAGGGCCGATTCGAGCTCCTACAATGAGCAGTTCTTC

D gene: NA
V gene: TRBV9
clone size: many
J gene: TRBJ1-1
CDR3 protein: CASSVSGTPNTEAFF
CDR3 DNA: TGTGCCAGCAGCGTCTCCGGGACACCGAACACTGAAGCTTTCTTT

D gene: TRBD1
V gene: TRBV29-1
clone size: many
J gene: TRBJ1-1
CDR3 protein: CSGGTVRDTEAFF
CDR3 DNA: TGCAGCGGTGGGACAGTGCGGGACACTGAAGCTTTCTTT

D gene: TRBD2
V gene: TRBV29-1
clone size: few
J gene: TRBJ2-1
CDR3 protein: CSVEKLAGAREQFF
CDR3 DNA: TGCAGCGTTGAAAAACTAGCGGGGGCGAGGGAGCAGTTCTTC